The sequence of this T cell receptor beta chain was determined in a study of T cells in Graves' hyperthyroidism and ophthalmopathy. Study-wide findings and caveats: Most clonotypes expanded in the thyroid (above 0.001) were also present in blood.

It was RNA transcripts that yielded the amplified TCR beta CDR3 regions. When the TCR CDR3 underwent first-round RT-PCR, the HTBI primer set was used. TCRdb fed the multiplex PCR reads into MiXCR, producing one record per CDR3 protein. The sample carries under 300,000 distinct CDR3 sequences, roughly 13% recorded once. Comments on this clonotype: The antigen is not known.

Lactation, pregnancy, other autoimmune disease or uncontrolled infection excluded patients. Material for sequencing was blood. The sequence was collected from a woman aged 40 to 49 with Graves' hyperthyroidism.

CDR3 protein: CASRDSGRNEQFF. The CDR3 DNA reads TGTGCCAGTCGGGATAGCGGGAGGAATGAGCAGTTCTTC. J is TRBJ2-1 and V is TRBV6-1; 10 nucleotides line up with TRBD2. The length of the CDR3 is 13 residues. Germline assignment: CDR1 MNHNS and CDR2 SASEGT. The V segment lost 9 bases and the J segment 7 bases; nucleotides outside the gene matches: 6.